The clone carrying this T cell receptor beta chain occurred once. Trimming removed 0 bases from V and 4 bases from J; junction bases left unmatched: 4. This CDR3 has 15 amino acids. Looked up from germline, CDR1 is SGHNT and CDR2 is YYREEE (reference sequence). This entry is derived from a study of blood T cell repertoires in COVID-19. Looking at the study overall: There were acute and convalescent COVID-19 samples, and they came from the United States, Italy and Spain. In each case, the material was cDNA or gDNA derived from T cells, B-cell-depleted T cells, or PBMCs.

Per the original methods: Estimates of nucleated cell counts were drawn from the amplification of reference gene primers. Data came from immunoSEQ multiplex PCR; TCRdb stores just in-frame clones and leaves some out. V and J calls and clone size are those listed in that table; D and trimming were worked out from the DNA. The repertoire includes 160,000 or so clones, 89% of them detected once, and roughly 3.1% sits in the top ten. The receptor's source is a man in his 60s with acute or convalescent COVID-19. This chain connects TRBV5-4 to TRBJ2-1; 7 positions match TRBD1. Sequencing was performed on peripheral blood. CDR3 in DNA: TGTGCCAGCAGCTTGGGGACAGGACCGTACAATGAGCAGTTCTTC. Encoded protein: CASSLGTGPYNEQFF.